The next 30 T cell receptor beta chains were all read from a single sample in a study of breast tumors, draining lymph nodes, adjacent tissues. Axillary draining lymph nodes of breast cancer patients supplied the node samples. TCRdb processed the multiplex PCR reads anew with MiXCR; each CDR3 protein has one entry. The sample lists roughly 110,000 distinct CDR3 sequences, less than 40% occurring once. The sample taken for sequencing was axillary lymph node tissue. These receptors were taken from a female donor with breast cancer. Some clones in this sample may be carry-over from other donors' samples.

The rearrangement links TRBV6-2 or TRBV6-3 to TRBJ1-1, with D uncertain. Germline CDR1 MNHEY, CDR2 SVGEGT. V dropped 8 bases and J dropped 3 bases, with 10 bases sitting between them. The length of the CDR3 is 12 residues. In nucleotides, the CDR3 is TGTGCCAGCGCCGAATTCGACACTGAAGCTTTCTTT. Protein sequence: CASAEFDTEAFF.

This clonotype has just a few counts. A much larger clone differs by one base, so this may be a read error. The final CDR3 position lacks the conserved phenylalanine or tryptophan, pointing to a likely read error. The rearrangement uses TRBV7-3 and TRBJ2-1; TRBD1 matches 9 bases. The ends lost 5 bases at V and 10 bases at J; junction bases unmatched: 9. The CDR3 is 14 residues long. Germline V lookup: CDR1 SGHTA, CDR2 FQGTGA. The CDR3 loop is CASSPPGTGNEQFL. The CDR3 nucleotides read TGTGCCAGCAGCCCTCCCGGGACAGGGAACGAGCAGTTCCTC.

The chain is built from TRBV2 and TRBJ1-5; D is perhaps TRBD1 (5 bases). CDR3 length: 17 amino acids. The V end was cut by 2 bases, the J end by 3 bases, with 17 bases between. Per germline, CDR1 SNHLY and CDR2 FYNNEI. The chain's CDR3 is CASSESGAVIVNQPQHF. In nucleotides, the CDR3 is TGTGCCAGCAGTGAAAGTGGGGCAGTCATCGTCAATCAGCCCCAGCATTTT.

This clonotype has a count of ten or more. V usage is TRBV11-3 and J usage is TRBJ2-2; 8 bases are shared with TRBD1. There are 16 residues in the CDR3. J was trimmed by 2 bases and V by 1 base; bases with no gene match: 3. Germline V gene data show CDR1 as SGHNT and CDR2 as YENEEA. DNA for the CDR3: TGTGCCAGCAGCTTAGGCGGACAGGGAAACACCGGGGAGCTGTTTTTT. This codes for CASSLGGQGNTGELFF.

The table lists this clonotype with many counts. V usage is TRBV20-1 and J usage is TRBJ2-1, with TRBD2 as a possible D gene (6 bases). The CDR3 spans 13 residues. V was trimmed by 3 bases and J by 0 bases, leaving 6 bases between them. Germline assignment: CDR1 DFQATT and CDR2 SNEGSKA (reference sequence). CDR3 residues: CSASGSSYNEQFF. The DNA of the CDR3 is TGCAGTGCTAGCGGGAGCTCCTACAATGAGCAGTTCTTC.

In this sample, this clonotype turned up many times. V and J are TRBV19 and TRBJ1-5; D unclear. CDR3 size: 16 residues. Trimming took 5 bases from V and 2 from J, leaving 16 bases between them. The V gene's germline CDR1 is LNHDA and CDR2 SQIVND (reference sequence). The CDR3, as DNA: TGTGCCAGTAGTTCCGGACCCCGCGGGGGCAATCAGCCCCAGCATTTT. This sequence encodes CASSSGPRGGNQPQHF.

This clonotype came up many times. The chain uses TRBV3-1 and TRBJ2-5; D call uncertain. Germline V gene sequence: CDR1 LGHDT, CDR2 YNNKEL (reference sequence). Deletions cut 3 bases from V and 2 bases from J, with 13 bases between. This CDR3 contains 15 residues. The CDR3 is CASSHIFPNQETQYF. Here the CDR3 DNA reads TGTGCCAGCAGCCACATTTTTCCGAATCAAGAGACCCAGTACTTC.

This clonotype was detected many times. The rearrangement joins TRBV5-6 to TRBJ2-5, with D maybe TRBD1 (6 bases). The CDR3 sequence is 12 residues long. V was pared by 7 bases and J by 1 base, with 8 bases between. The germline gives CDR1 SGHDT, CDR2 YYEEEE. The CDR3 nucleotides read TGTGCCAGCCGAGGGGGCCAAGAGACCCAGTACTTC. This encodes CASRGGQETQYF. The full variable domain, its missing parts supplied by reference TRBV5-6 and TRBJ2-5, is DAGVTQSPTHLIKTRGQQVTLRCSPKSGHDTVSWYQQALGQGPQFIFQYYEEEERQRGNFPDRFSGHQFPNYSSELNVNALLLGDSALYLCASRGGQETQYFGPGTRLLVL.

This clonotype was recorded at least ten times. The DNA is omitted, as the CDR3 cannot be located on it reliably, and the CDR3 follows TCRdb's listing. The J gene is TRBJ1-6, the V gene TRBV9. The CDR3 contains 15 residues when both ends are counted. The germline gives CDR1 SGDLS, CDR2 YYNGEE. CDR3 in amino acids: CASSVGSGNNSPPHF.

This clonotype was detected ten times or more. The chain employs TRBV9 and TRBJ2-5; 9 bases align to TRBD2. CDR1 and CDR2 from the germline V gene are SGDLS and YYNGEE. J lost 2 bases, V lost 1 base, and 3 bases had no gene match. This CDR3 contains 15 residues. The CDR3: CASSVLAGYQETQYF. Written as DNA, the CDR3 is TGTGCCAGCAGCGTACTAGCGGGATATCAAGAGACCCAGTACTTC.

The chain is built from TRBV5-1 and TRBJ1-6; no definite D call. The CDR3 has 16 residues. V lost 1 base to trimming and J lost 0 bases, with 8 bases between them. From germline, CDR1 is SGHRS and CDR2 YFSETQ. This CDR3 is CASSLRASSYNSPLHF. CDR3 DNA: TGCGCCAGCAGCTTGAGAGCTTCCTCCTATAATTCACCCCTCCACTTT.

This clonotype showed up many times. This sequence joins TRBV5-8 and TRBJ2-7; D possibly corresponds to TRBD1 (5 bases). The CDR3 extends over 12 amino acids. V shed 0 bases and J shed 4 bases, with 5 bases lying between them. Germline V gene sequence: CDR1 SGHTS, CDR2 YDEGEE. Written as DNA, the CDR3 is TGTGCCAGCAGCTTGGACAGGTACGAGCAGTACTTC. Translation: CASSLDRYEQYF. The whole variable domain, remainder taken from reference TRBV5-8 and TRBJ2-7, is EAGVTQSPTHLIKTRGQQATLRCSPISGHTSVYWYQQALGLGLQFLLWYDEGEERNRGNFPPRFSGRQFPNYSSELNVNALELEDSALYLCASSLDRYEQYFGPGTRLTVT.

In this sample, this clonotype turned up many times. The CDR3 DNA follows: TGTGCCAGCAGCTTACGGGGAGACAGGTACGTCGAGCAGTACTTC. Protein sequence: CASSLRGDRYVEQYF. The chain combines TRBV11-1 with TRBJ2-7, with D perhaps TRBD1 (6 bases). Germline CDR1 SGHAT, CDR2 FQDESV (reference sequence). The CDR3 loop spans 15 amino acids. Deletions cut 2 bases from V and 6 bases from J, with 17 bases between.

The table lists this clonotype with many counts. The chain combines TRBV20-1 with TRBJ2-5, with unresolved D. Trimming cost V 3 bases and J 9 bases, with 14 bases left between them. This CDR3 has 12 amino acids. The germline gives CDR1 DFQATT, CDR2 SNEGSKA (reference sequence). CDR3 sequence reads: CSASLRQAAQYF. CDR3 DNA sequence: TGCAGTGCTAGTTTAAGGCAGGCGGCCCAGTACTTC.

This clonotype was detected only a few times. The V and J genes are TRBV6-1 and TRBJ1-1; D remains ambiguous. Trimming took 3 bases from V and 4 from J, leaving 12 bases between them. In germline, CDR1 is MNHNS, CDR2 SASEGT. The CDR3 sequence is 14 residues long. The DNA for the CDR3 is TGTGCCAGCAGTGATGTTTCCCCGGGCACTGAAGCTTTCTTT. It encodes CASSDVSPGTEAFF.

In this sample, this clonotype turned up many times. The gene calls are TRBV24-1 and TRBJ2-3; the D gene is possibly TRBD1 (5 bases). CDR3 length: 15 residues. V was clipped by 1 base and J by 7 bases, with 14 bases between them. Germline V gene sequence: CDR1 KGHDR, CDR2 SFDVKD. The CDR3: CATSDFSDTLNTQYF. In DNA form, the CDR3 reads TGTGCCACCAGTGATTTCTCGGACACGCTAAATACGCAGTATTTT.

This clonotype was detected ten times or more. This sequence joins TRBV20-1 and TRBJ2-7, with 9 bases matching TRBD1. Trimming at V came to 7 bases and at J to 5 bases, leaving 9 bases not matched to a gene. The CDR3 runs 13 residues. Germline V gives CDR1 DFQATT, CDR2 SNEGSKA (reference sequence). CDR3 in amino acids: CSVYTGTGNEQYF. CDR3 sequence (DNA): TGCAGTGTATACACCGGGACAGGGAACGAGCAGTACTTC.

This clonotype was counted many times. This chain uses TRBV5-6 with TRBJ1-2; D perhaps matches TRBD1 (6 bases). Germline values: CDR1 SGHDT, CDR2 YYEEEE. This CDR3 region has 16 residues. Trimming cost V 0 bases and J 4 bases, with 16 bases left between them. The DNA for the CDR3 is TGTGCCAGCAGCTTGGGGGGGCAGGGGCCCGGCTATGGCTACACCTTC. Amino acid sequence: CASSLGGQGPGYGYTF.

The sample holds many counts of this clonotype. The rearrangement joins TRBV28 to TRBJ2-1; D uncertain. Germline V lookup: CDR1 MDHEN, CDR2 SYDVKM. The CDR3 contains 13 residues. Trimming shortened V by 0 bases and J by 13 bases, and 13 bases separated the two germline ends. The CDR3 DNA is TGTGCCAGCAGTTTATGGACAATTGATCATCAGTTCTTC. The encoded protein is CASSLWTIDHQFF.

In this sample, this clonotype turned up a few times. CDR3 bases: TGCGCCAGCAGCCAAGTTCAGGGGGCGGACACTGAAGCTTTCTTT. Translating it yields CASSQVQGADTEAFF. The chain couples TRBV4-1 to TRBJ1-1; 8 nucleotides agree with TRBD1. V lost 1 base and J lost 3; bases outside the gene matches: 4. Germline V gives CDR1 MGHRA, CDR2 YSYEKL. This CDR3 comprises 15 residues.

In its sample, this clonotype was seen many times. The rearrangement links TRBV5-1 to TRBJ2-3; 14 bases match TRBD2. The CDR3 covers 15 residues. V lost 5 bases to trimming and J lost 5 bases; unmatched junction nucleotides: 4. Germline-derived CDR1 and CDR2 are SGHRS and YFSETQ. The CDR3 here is CASRAGLAGGDTQYF. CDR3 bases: TGCGCCAGCAGGGCAGGACTAGCGGGAGGAGATACGCAGTATTTT.

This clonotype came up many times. CDR3 sequence: CASATMGTDTQYF. CDR3 DNA sequence: TGTGCCAGTGCGACTATGGGCACAGATACGCAGTATTTT. This chain links TRBV19 with TRBJ2-3; weak D call: TRBD2 (5 bases). Germline CDR1 is LNHDA and CDR2 is SQIVND (reference sequence). The length of the CDR3 is 13 residues. Trimming shortened V by 8 bases and J by 1 base, and 10 bases separated the two germline ends.

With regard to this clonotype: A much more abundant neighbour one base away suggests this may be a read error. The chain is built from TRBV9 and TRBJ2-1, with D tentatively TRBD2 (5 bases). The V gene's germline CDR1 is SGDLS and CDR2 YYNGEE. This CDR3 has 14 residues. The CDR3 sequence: CASSAPGGYNEQSF. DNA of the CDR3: TGTGCCAGCAGCGCCCCCGGCGGGTACAATGAGCAGTCCTTC.

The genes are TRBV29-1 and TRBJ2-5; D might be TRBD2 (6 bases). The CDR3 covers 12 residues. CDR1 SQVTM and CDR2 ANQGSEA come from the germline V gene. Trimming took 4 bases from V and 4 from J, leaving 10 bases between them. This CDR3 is CSVVRGGETQYF. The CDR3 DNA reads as TGCAGCGTTGTTAGGGGAGGAGAGACCCAGTACTTC.

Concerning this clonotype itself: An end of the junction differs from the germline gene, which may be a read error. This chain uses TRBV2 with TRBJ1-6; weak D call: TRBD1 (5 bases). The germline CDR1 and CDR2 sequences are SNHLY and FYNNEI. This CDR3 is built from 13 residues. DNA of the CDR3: TGTGCCAGGGGGCAGGGTGGGGCTCACCCCTTCACCTTT. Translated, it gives CARGQGGAHPFTF.

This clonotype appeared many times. This CDR3 reads CASSLGRGYGYTF. Here the CDR3 DNA reads TGTGCCAGCAGCTTAGGTAGGGGCTATGGCTACACCTTC. The chain carries TRBV7-9 and TRBJ1-2; D perhaps matches TRBD1 (5 bases). The CDR3 loop spans 13 amino acids. Germline lookup yields CDR1 SEHNR and CDR2 FQNEAQ (reference sequence). V gave up 1 base and J gave up 4 bases, with 7 bases separating them.

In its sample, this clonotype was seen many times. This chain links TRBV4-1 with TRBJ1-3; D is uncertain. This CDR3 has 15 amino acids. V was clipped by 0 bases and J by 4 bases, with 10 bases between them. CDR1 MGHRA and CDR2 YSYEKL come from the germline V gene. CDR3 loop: CASSQDHAEGNTIYF. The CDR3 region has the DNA TGCGCCAGCAGCCAAGATCATGCGGAGGGAAACACCATATATTTT.

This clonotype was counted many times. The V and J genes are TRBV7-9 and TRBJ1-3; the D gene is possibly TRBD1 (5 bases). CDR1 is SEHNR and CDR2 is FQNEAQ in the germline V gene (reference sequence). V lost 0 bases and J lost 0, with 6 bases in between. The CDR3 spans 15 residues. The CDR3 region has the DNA TGTGCCAGCAGCTTAGCTGGGGGCTCTGGAAACACCATATATTTT. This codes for CASSLAGGSGNTIYF.

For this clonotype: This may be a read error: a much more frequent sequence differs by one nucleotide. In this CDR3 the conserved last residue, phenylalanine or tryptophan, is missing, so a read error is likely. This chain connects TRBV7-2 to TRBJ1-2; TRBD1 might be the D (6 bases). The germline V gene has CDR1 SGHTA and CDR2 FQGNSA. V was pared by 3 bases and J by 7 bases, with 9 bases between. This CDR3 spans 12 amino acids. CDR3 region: CASSFPGVGYTI. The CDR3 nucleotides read TGTGCCAGCAGCTTCCCAGGGGTTGGCTACACCATC.

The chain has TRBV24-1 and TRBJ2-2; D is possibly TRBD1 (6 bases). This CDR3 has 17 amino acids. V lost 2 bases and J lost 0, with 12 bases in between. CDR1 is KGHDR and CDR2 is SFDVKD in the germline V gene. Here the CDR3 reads CATSDSRGCANTGELFF. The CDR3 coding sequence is TGTGCCACCAGTGATTCCAGGGGCTGTGCGAACACCGGGGAGCTGTTTTTT.